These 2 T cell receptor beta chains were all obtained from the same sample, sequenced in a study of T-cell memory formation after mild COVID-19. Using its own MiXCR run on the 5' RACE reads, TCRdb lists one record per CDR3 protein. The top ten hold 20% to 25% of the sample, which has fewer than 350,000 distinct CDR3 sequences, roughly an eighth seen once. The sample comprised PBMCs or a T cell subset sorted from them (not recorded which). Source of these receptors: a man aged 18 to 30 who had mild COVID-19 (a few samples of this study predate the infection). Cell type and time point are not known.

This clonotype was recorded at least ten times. The CDR3 DNA sequence: TGTGCCAGCAGCCCGACAGTGGAGACCCAGTACTTC. Amino acid sequence: CASSPTVETQYF. The gene calls are TRBV7-2 and TRBJ2-5, with D tentatively TRBD1 (5 bases). Trimming stripped 5 bases from V and 5 bases from J, with 9 bases between. Germline V gene data show CDR1 as SGHTA and CDR2 as FQGNSA. This CDR3 comprises 12 residues.

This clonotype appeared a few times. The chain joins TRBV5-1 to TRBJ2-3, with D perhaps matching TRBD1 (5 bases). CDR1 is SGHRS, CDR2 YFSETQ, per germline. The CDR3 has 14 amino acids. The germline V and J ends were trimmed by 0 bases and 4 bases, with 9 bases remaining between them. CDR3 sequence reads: CASSLGQFADTQYF. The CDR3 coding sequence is TGCGCCAGCAGCTTGGGACAGTTTGCAGATACGCAGTATTTT.